This record concerns one T cell receptor (beta chain) sequence. Its binding antigen is unknown. One base away there is no much larger clone; base qualities are not given. These data come from a study of shared clonotypes between healthy human individuals (TCRdb year 2020). Some background on the complete study: The cohort included three men and a couple of women between 18 and 49 years of age. For each donor, CD4 naive and CD4 memory were each run on three plates, CD8 naive on two plates, and CD8 memory on one plate. To estimate repertoire size and how much clonotypes are shared between individuals, the study performed deep sequencing of blood TCR repertoires from a few healthy adults. To increase sequencing depth and limit assay-specific biases, different laboratories used diverse techniques to prepare libraries and sequence TCR repertoires. Per donor, leukapheresis produced somewhere between about 0.8 and 9 billion PBMCs. Overall study outcomes, separate from this receptor: Sampling was restricted to blood, and TCR repertoires in tissue are likely to differ from TCR repertoires in blood. Across a few donors, around 5% of naive CD4, approximately 3.5% of naive CD8, about 2.3% of memory CD4, and 0.4% of memory CD8 clonotypes were shared. Estimated clonotype richness was generally larger for naive than for memory subsets. Based on pairwise subsampling, the degree of clonotype sharing among donors was expected to be affected by sequencing depth. Higher generation probabilities were observed for clonotypes shared by all four sorted-subset donors than for non-shared clonotypes. Rarefaction of sorted-subset datasets indicated incomplete sequencing despite the large sequencing depth. The genetic and exposure-history diversity represented was limited by the small number of donors.

The junction shows trimming of 4 bases on V and 5 bases on J, plus 18 bases between the germline ends. Counted from cysteine to phenylalanine, this CDR3 has 15 amino acids. Left in the record is the CDR3 DNA by itself, 45 bases read in frame from the first base. CDR1 and CDR2, looked up from the germline V gene, are SGDLS and YYNGEE. Using the deep immunoSEQ assay, multiplex PCR amplified TCR CDR3 regions from genomic DNA. Genomic DNA extracted from each cell subset was distributed evenly over all wells of several immunoSEQ 96-well plates, and each plate served as one replicate. For sorted subsets, approximately 0.2 ug of genomic DNA, equivalent to around 30,000 T cell genomes, went into each replicate PCR. Purified libraries were quantified with a Qubit 3.0 fluorometer, sized on a Bioanalyzer 2100, and re-quantified with the KAPA Library Quantification kit. Every immunoSEQ 96-well plate was sequenced on a dedicated single-read 150-cycle Illumina NextSeq 550 flow cell. The study's own analysis went as follows. Because the immunoSEQ output held only junctional sequences and lacked quality scores, the filtering could not match the filtering applied to full-length reads. Sequences were annotated with PyIR, a Python wrapper for IgBLAST v1.9, and V/J genes and CDR3 were assigned using IMGT germline references. Reads with weak V/J assignments (E-value above 1e-6), missing CDR3, stop codons, out-of-frame junctions, or ambiguous translated residues were removed. V3J clonotypes were defined as sequences sharing an identical inferred V gene, J gene, and CDR3 amino acid sequence. Percentage overlap between repertoires was computed as shared unique clonotypes divided by the size of the smaller repertoire. Richness of each repertoire was evaluated using RTK rarefaction, the Chao1 estimator, and Recon v2.1 estimates of unobserved clonotypes. Generation probabilities for all TCRbeta clonotypes obtained by the gDNA method from a handful of donors were computed using OLGA. TCRdb's version of the immuneACCESS table is confined to in-frame rearrangements and falls short of the full clone set. An unresolved V gene accounts for under half of the shortfall where checked; the remainder is of unknown origin. D and trimming come from the DNA, and the V and J calls and clone size come from that table. The sample contains 300,000 to 400,000 clones, around 86% of them found a single time. The ten largest make up roughly 15% of the sample.

The donors were healthy, HIV-negative adults with no recently reported acute infections or vaccinations. All donors were Caucasian adults living in Nashville, Tennessee, USA. CD8 memory samples were composed of magnetically selected CD45RO+ cells combined with CCR7-negative CD45RA+ effector memory (TemRA) cells. Blood was collected by leukapheresis, and PBMCs were isolated by Ficoll-Histopaque density gradient centrifugation and then cryopreserved in liquid nitrogen vapor phase. Analytical flow cytometry was used to check the purity and quantity of every magnetically sorted T cell population. Genomic DNA was isolated from every sorted fraction and measured by UV absorbance on a Nanodrop 2000c.

Sequenced: memory CD8+ T cells sorted from blood. The label giving this sample's cell subset or site can be read as: CD45RO+ cells pooled with CCR7-negative TemRA cells. Recombination joined TRBV9 with TRBJ2-5, with the D gene call left open. The receptor was isolated from a man younger than 35 in good health. The CDR3: CASSLGVVLEETQYF. The DNA sequence is as follows: TGTGCCAGCAGCCTTGGGGTTGTCCTGGAGGAGACCCAGTACTTC. With the rest looked up from the reference TRBV9 and TRBJ2-5 genes rather than sequenced, the full variable domain is DSGVTQTPKHLITATGQRVTLRCSPRSGDLSVYWYQQSLDQGLQFLIQYYNGEERAKGNILERFSAQQFPDLHSELNLSSLELGDSALYFCASSLGVVLEETQYFGPGTRLLVL.